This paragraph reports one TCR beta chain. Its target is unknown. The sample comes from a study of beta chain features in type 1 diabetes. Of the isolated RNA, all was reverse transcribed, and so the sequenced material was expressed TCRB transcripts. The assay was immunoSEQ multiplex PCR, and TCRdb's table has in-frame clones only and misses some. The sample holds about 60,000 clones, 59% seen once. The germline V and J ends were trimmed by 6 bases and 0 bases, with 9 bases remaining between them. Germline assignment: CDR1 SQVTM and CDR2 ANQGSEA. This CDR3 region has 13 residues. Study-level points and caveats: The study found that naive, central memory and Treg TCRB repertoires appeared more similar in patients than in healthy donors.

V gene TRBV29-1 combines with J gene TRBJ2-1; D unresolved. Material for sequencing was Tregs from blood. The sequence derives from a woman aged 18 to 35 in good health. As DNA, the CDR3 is TGCAGCGTGAGAACCGACTCCTACAATGAGCAGTTCTTC. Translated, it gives CSVRTDSYNEQFF.